This entry lists 11 T cell receptor beta chains sequenced from one sample in a study of cytomegalovirus exposure and HLA in healthy donors. With 60 Vbeta and 13 Jbeta primers, the PCR was carried out. The assay was immunoSEQ multiplex PCR, and TCRdb's table has in-frame clones only and misses some. Among some 100,000 clones, more than 65% were seen once, and the ten largest hold about 1.2%. Material for sequencing was PBMCs. The receptors derive from a woman aged 18-29 years in good health and CMV-seronegative.

This clone was counted a single time. The CDR3 coding sequence is TGTGCCAGTAGTATAAATTACAGGAGTTACGAGCAGTACTTC. As protein: CASSINYRSYEQYF. V gene TRBV19 combines with J gene TRBJ2-7; tentative D call: TRBD1 (5 bases). In germline, CDR1 is LNHDA, CDR2 SQIVND (reference sequence). This CDR3 has 14 residues. The V end lost 2 bases, the J end lost 4 bases, and 12 bases lay between the germline ends.

The chain employs TRBV2 and TRBJ1-6, with D possibly TRBD1 on 6 matching bases. The CDR3 covers 14 residues. V lost 7 bases and J 10 bases, leaving 17 bases between the germline ends. CDR1 and CDR2 (germline): SNHLY, FYNNEI. CDR3: CASTLQGFGSPLHF. As DNA, the CDR3 is TGTGCCAGCACCTTACAGGGTTTTGGGTCACCCCTCCACTTT.

This CDR3 is CASSPYRDRGELIGEQYF. The DNA of the CDR3 is TGCGCCAGCAGCCCCTACCGGGACAGGGGAGAGCTAATCGGCGAGCAGTACTTC. This chain uses TRBV5-1 with TRBJ2-7; TRBD1 matches 10 bases. Germline V CDR1 and CDR2: SGHRS, YFSETQ. J lost 6 bases, V lost 4 bases, and 19 bases had no gene match. This CDR3 spans 18 amino acids.

This clone was picked up a small number of times. The chain links TRBV5-4 to TRBJ1-2; weak D call: TRBD1 (5 bases). This CDR3 contains 15 residues. The germline V gene encodes CDR1 SGHNT and CDR2 YYREEE (reference sequence). The V end lost 4 bases, the J end lost 6 bases, and 19 bases lay between the germline ends. The CDR3 loop is CASSPPGSEAHGYTF. Written as DNA, the CDR3 is TGTGCCAGCAGCCCGCCAGGGTCGGAAGCGCATGGCTACACCTTC.

The chain has TRBV7-9 and TRBJ2-5; 13 bases fit TRBD2. The germline gives CDR1 SEHNR, CDR2 FQNEAQ (reference sequence). Trimming removed 5 bases from V and 2 bases from J; junction bases left unmatched: 8. The CDR3 is 17 residues long. This CDR3 reads CASSTSGLAGVQETQYF. The CDR3 DNA reads as TGTGCCAGCAGCACCTCAGGACTAGCGGGGGTGCAAGAGACCCAGTACTTC.

The V call is TRBV6-5, the J call TRBJ2-7; 9 bases align to TRBD1. The germline V gene encodes CDR1 MNHEY and CDR2 SVGAGI. The CDR3 extends over 15 amino acids. V shed 6 bases, J shed 2 bases, and the junction held 8 bases outside the gene matches. This chain's CDR3 is CASSRRDRVTYEQYF. CDR3 coding DNA: TGTGCCAGCAGCCGACGGGACAGGGTCACCTACGAGCAGTACTTC.

A single count supports this clone. Written as DNA, the CDR3 is TGTGCCAGCAGCTTTGCGGGGGTAACAGATACGCAGTATTTT. It specifies CASSFAGVTDTQYF. This chain joins TRBV5-4 and TRBJ2-3; 7 positions agree with TRBD2. Germline loops: CDR1 SGHNT, CDR2 YYREEE (reference sequence). The CDR3 is made up of 14 amino acids. V shed 2 bases and J 3 bases; nucleotides not matched to a gene: 3.

V is TRBV5-5 and J is TRBJ2-7; 9 positions match TRBD1. The V and J ends lost 4 bases and 3 bases, in that order; junction bases with no gene match: 8. Germline V lookup: CDR1 SGHKS, CDR2 YYEKEE (reference sequence). This CDR3 has 15 residues. For the CDR3, the DNA is TGTGCCAGCAGCGCCGGACAGGGGCGTCTCTACGAGCAGTACTTC. Translated: CASSAGQGRLYEQYF.

The chain combines TRBV15 with TRBJ1-5, with 10 bases that match TRBD1. With 3 bases clipped from V and 3 bases from J, the junction kept 5 bases outside the gene matches. Germline CDR1 LNHNV, CDR2 YYDKDF (reference sequence). CDR3 length: 16 residues. The CDR3 reads CATSRGTGDNNQPQHF. The CDR3 DNA reads as TGTGCCACCAGCAGGGGGACAGGGGACAACAATCAGCCCCAGCATTTT.

This chain uses TRBV28 with TRBJ1-2; the match to TRBD1 covers 9 bases. V was clipped by 3 bases and J by 4 bases; unmatched bases: 3. Germline V gives CDR1 MDHEN, CDR2 SYDVKM. The length of the CDR3 is 14 residues. CDR3 DNA sequence: TGTGCCAGCAGTTTCACGACAGGGGGCTATGGCTACACCTTC. Protein: CASSFTTGGYGYTF.

A few counts support this clone. The chain carries TRBV5-6 and TRBJ2-6; 7 bases are a match to TRBD1. V lost 10 bases to trimming and J lost 1 base; unmatched junction nucleotides: 8. Germline values: CDR1 SGHDT, CDR2 YYEEEE. This CDR3 has 15 amino acids. The CDR3 nucleotides read TGTGCCGGGACAGTGAAAACTTCTGGGGCCAACGTCCTGACTTTC. This sequence encodes CAGTVKTSGANVLTF. The variable domain in full, completed from reference TRBV5-6 and TRBJ2-6, reads DAGVTQSPTHLIKTRGQQVTLRCSPKSGHDTVSWYQQALGQGPQFIFQYYEEEERQRGNFPDRFSGHQFPNYSSELNVNALLLGDSALYLCAGTVKTSGANVLTFGAGSRLTVL.